Given below is one TCR beta chain in context. Original processing notes: Reference gene primer amplification in the assay estimated nucleated cell counts. Assay used: immunoSEQ multiplex PCR; TCRdb lists only in-frame clones, some missing. V, J and clone size were drawn from that table, and D and trimming were deduced from the DNA. The data show roughly 300,000 clones, with 65% to 90% seen just once and about 4.6% held by the top ten. Participant-reported clinical history was the basis for cohort assignment. This record comes from a study of blood T cell repertoires in COVID-19. The CDR3 is 14 residues long. The trim removed 2 bases at V and 4 bases at J, leaving 0 bases unmatched. Germline CDR1 reads MNHEY; CDR2 reads SMNVEV (reference sequence).

V is TRBV27 and J is TRBJ2-1; 9 bases map to TRBD1. This sequence was found in a man aged 30 to 45 who had recovered from COVID-19. Sequenced input: PBMCs or T cells enriched from blood (not recorded which). The CDR3 loop is CASSLGTGYNEQFF. Here the CDR3 DNA reads TGTGCCAGCAGTTTAGGGACAGGGTACAATGAGCAGTTCTTC.